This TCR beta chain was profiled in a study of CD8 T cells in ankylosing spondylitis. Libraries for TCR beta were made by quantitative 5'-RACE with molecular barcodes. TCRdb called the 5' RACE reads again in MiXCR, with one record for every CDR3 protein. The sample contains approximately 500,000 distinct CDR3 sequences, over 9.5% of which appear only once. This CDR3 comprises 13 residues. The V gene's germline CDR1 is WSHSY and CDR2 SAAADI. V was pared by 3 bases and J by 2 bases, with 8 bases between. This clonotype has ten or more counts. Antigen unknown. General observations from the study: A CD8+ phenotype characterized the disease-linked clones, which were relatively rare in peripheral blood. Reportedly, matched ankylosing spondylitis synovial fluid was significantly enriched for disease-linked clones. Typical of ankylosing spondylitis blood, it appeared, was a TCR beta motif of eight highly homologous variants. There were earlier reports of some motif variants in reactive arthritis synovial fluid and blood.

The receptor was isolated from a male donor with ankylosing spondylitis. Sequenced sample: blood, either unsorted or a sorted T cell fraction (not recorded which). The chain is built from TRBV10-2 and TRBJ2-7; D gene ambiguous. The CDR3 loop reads CASSERLPYEQYV. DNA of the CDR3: TGCGCCAGCAGTGAACGTCTCCCCTACGAGCAGTACGTC.